The 20 T cell receptor beta chains in this list originate from one sample, sequenced in a study of tumor-infiltrating lymphocytes in primary liver carcinoma. Co-extracted RNA and DNA came from around 18-30 mg of unsorted bulk tissue. Total RNA (around 0.45 ug) served as template for TCR beta cDNA synthesis primed by a constant-region primer. A slightly modified ARM-PCR protocol with three nested multiplex PCR rounds produced these TCR beta libraries. It was with TRBV1-TRBV30 forward primers and a C-beta reverse primer that the first two PCR rounds were run, at approximately 10 cycles each. One entry per CDR3 protein, called by TCRdb with MiXCR from the multiplex PCR reads. Here the sample spans roughly 50,000 distinct CDR3 sequences, about 73% being singletons. The material sequenced was liver tumor tissue from sampling region 2. Subset denoted: tumor region T2, inferior pole. The receptors were gathered from a man aged 40-49 years with primary liver carcinoma and hepatitis B virus infection.

The rearrangement links TRBV7-2 to TRBJ2-1; D gene uncertain. Per the germline V gene, CDR1 is SGHTA and CDR2 is FQGNSA. This CDR3 comprises 15 residues. V lost 4 bases to trimming and J lost 6 bases, with 16 bases between them. CDR3 DNA: TGTGCCAGCAGCTCCTGGGCCCAAACCCCCAATGAGCAGTTCTTC. Its protein is CASSSWAQTPNEQFF.

V gene TRBV6-5 combines with J gene TRBJ2-1; tentative D call: TRBD2 (5 bases). Germline V gene data show CDR1 as MNHEY and CDR2 as SVGAGI. The V end was cut by 7 bases, the J end by 5 bases, with 12 bases between. The CDR3 has 13 residues. The CDR3 protein is CASNPTGNNEQFF. CDR3 coding DNA: TGTGCCAGCAACCCAACCGGGAACAATGAGCAGTTCTTC.

This clonotype was seen at least ten times. DNA of the CDR3: TGTGCCAGCAGCTCACAGGGGGCCGGTCAGCCCCAGCATTTT. Its translation is CASSSQGAGQPQHF. The chain couples TRBV7-9 to TRBJ1-5; 9 bases agree with TRBD1. The CDR3 runs 14 residues. The V gene end was trimmed by 4 bases and the J gene end by 6 bases; junction bases not matched to a gene: 4. CDR1 is SEHNR, CDR2 FQNEAQ, per germline (reference sequence).

Of note for this clonotype: A junction boundary mismatches the germline segment, possibly from a read error. The chain joins TRBV6-1 to TRBJ2-3, with D hard to call. CDR3 length equals 14 residues. The germline V gene has CDR1 MNHNS and CDR2 SASEGT. CDR3 DNA sequence: TGCGCCAGCAGTGAAGGGTCACGCACAGATACGCAGTATTTT. The encoded protein is CASSEGSRTDTQYF.

As for this clonotype: Lacking the conserved final phenylalanine or tryptophan, this CDR3 likely reflects a read error. The chain carries TRBV6-5 and TRBJ1-1, with D perhaps TRBD1 (5 bases). The CDR3 totals 15 residues. Trimming took 2 bases from V and 10 from J, leaving 20 bases between them. Germline-derived CDR1 and CDR2 are MNHEY and SVGAGI. The CDR3 region has the DNA TGTGCCAGCAGTTACGCGGGGGACGGAGCGGTAGTAGCTTTCCTC. It specifies CASSYAGDGAVVAFL.

This clonotype was observed at least ten times. The chain joins TRBV30 to TRBJ2-5, with TRBD1 matching over 9 bases. J lost 7 bases, V lost 0 bases, and 12 bases had no gene match. CDR3 length: 16 amino acids. The V gene's germline CDR1 is GTSNPN and CDR2 SVGIG (reference sequence). CDR3 in amino acids: CAWSVYRTGVFRTQYF. The CDR3, as DNA: TGTGCCTGGAGTGTATACCGGACAGGGGTGTTTCGGACCCAGTACTTC.

About this clonotype: The missing conserved phenylalanine or tryptophan at the end of this CDR3 makes a read error likely. J is TRBJ2-1 and V is TRBV5-1, with 10 bases lining up with TRBD2. CDR1 is SGHRS, CDR2 YFSETQ, per germline. This CDR3 is 19 amino acids long. CDR3 nucleotides: TGCGCCAGCAACTTGGAGGCTAGCGGGGGAGGAGCTCTTTACAATGAGCAGTTCCTC. Amino acid sequence: CASNLEASGGGALYNEQFL.

On this clonotype itself: In this CDR3 the conserved last residue, phenylalanine or tryptophan, is missing, so a read error is likely. V and J are TRBV11-2 and TRBJ2-2; D may match TRBD1 or TRBD2 (5 bases each). CDR3 size: 15 residues. From germline, CDR1 is SGHAT and CDR2 FQNNGV. The CDR3 DNA sequence: TGTGCCAGGAGCTTAGACCGGCCCGGGGCCGGGGAACTGTTTTGT. Amino acid sequence: CARSLDRPGAGELFC.

This clonotype turned up a few times. The junction departs from the called germline gene at one end, perhaps through a read error. V usage is TRBV29-1 and J usage is TRBJ1-1; D remains ambiguous. The CDR3 runs 13 residues. Germline CDR1 and CDR2: SQVTM and ANQGSEA. CDR3 DNA sequence: TGCAACGTTGCCCAACGGGTTAACACTGAAGCTTTCTTT. Encoded protein: CNVAQRVNTEAFF.

About this clonotype: Because it lacks the conserved phenylalanine or tryptophan at the end, this CDR3 is likely a read error. The chain carries TRBV6-1 and TRBJ2-7; no clear D gene. CDR1 is MNHNS, CDR2 SASEGT, per germline. This CDR3 has 13 residues. CDR3 sequence: CAGSVWVFYEQYS. Here the CDR3 DNA reads TGTGCCGGCAGTGTATGGGTTTTCTACGAGCAGTACTCC.

Details on this clonotype: Germline is not matched at one junction end, which may reflect a read error. V usage is TRBV12-3 or TRBV12-4 and J usage is TRBJ2-1; TRBD2 might be the D (6 bases). The CDR3 consists of 14 residues. The CDR3 loop reads CANNITGTSDEQFF. DNA for the CDR3: TGCGCCAACAATATTACCGGGACTTCCGATGAGCAGTTCTTC.

A note on this clonotype: At one end, the junction sequence differs from germline, possibly due to a read error. The chain carries TRBV11-2 and TRBJ2-7; 15 bases match TRBD2. Germline-derived CDR1 and CDR2 are SGHAT and FQNNGV. CDR3 length equals 18 residues. The CDR3 DNA sequence: TGCGGCAGCAGCTTATCCGTTGGACTAGCGGGAGGGGGCTACGAGCAGTACTTC. Protein: CGSSLSVGLAGGGYEQYF.

This clonotype was seen a single time. The chain uses TRBV11-2 and TRBJ2-2; 9 bases match TRBD2. J gave up 5 bases and V 8 bases, and 12 bases lay outside the gene matches. Looked up from germline, CDR1 is SGHAT and CDR2 is FQNNGV. This CDR3 is built from 16 residues. The CDR3 spells CASGVVTLAGTGELFF. The CDR3 nucleotides are TGTGCCAGCGGCGTAGTGACGCTAGCGGGAACCGGGGAGCTGTTTTTT.

For this clonotype: A much more abundant neighbour one base away suggests this may be a read error. The J gene is TRBJ1-4, the V gene TRBV25-1; D might be TRBD1 (5 bases). CDR3 size: 16 residues. CDR1 is MGHDK, CDR2 SYGVNS, per germline. The CDR3 is CASSEIEGKGGEKVFF. The CDR3 DNA sequence: TGTGCCAGCAGTGAAATCGAGGGGAAGGGTGGTGAAAAAGTGTTTTTT.

This chain uses TRBV20-1 with TRBJ2-2, with D perhaps matching TRBD1 (5 bases). Germline V gene data show CDR1 as DFQATT and CDR2 as SNEGSKA (reference sequence). CDR3 length: 15 residues. V was cut by 4 bases and J by 2 bases, with 14 bases left in between. CDR3 sequence (DNA): TGCAGTGCTAAAGGCATAGGGGCAAACACCGGGGAGCTGTTTTTT. Translation gives CSAKGIGANTGELFF.

To note about this clonotype: It is likely a read error, because the conserved phenylalanine at the end of the CDR3 is missing. The J gene is TRBJ2-7, the V gene TRBV4-1; D perhaps matches TRBD2 (6 bases). This CDR3 comprises 17 residues. Germline lookup yields CDR1 MGHRA and CDR2 YSYEKL. V was trimmed by 7 bases and J by 2 bases, leaving 24 bases between them. The CDR3 sequence: CASTLTSRYFSTYEQYI. DNA of the CDR3: TGCGCCAGCACCCTCACTAGCCGGTACTTTTCCACCTACGAGCAGTACATC.

A word on this clonotype: In this CDR3 the conserved last residue, phenylalanine or tryptophan, is missing, so a read error is likely. The CDR3 sequence is CARCLVGSEQFL. CDR3 nucleotide sequence: TGTGCCAGATGCTTAGTAGGGAGTGAGCAGTTCCTC. This chain links TRBV11-2 with TRBJ2-1; a possible D gene is TRBD2 (5 bases). The CDR3 is 12 residues long. The germline CDR1 and CDR2 sequences are SGHAT and FQNNGV. Trimming shortened V by 9 bases and J by 9 bases, and 15 bases separated the two germline ends.

A note on this clonotype: The conserved final phenylalanine or tryptophan is absent from the CDR3, which likely points to a read error. This chain joins TRBV25-1 and TRBJ2-7; unclear D gene. Germline CDR1 MGHDK, CDR2 SYGVNS. The length of the CDR3 is 12 residues. V was pared by 4 bases and J by 2 bases, with 6 bases between. CDR3 sequence: CASSGLTYEQYL. CDR3 DNA: TGTGCCAGCAGTGGCCTTACCTACGAGCAGTACCTC.

V gene TRBV18 combines with J gene TRBJ2-7, with 10 nucleotides matching TRBD2. Germline lookup yields CDR1 KGHSH and CDR2 LQKENI. This CDR3 region has 15 residues. The ends lost 4 bases at V and 9 bases at J; junction bases unmatched: 12. The CDR3 loop reads CASSLDGGTSDGQYF. The CDR3, as DNA: TGTGCCAGCTCACTTGACGGAGGGACTAGCGACGGGCAGTACTTC. The full variable domain, in which reference TRBV18 and TRBJ2-7 provide the parts outside the CDR3, is NAGVMQNPRHLVRRRGQEARLRCSPMKGHSHVYWYRQLPEEGLKFMVYLQKENIIDESGMPKERFSAEFPKEGPSILRIQQVVRGDSAAYFCASSLDGGTSDGQYFGPGTRLTVT.

This clonotype was observed a handful of times. The CDR3 sequence is CASSLRDSLIEQYF. The CDR3 DNA reads as TGCGCCAGCAGTCTCCGGGACTCACTGATTGAGCAGTACTTC. This chain joins TRBV4-1 and TRBJ2-7; TRBD2 is a possible D gene (6 bases). In germline, CDR1 is MGHRA, CDR2 YSYEKL. Deletions cut 6 bases from V and 7 bases from J, with 19 bases between. This CDR3 region has 14 residues.